Below are 9 T cell receptor beta chains sequenced from a single sample in a study of T-cell memory formation after mild COVID-19. TCRdb re-analysed the 5' RACE reads in MiXCR, keeping a single row per CDR3 protein. Among about 310,000 distinct CDR3 sequences listed, just under 20% were seen once. Sequenced sample: PBMCs or a T cell subset sorted from them (not recorded which). These receptors came from a man younger than 35 who had mild COVID-19 (a few samples of this study predate the infection). Cell type and time point are not known.

The chain employs TRBV15 and TRBJ2-1; D is ambiguous. The germline CDR1 and CDR2 sequences are LNHNV and YYDKDF (reference sequence). The CDR3 runs to 13 residues. Trimming took off 2 bases at V and 9 bases at J, with 11 bases between the two ends. The CDR3 spells CATSRWAAGEQFF. The CDR3 DNA sequence: TGTGCCACCAGCAGATGGGCCGCCGGTGAGCAGTTCTTC.

This clonotype has a handful of counts. The chain combines TRBV5-3 with TRBJ2-5, with D perhaps being TRBD1 or TRBD2 (5 bases each). TRBV5-3 is classed as an ORF, of uncertain function. There are 14 residues in the CDR3. Trimming cost V 3 bases and J 1 base, with 10 bases left between them. The CDR3 loop is CARSSGRFQETQYF. DNA of the CDR3: TGTGCCAGAAGCTCGGGACGGTTCCAAGAGACCCAGTACTTC.

This clonotype appeared a few times. The chain is built from TRBV4-2 and TRBJ1-4; D unresolved. This CDR3 comprises 15 residues. Germline V CDR1 and CDR2: LGHNA, YNFKEQ. Trimming cost V 3 bases and J 8 bases, with 16 bases left between them. The CDR3 DNA is TGTGCCAGCAGCCAGTCAAGCCCTGAGGACGAAAAACTGTTTTTT. It codes for CASSQSSPEDEKLFF.

In its sample, this clonotype was seen many times. The rearrangement joins TRBV20-1 to TRBJ2-2, with 8 bases aligning to TRBD1. V shed 5 bases and J 2 bases; nucleotides not matched to a gene: 7. This CDR3 is built from 15 residues. Germline CDR1 DFQATT, CDR2 SNEGSKA (reference sequence). CDR3 sequence (DNA): TGCAGTGCTTCCGACAGGGGTTTTAACACCGGGGAGCTGTTTTTT. It is translated as CSASDRGFNTGELFF.

The chain uses TRBV4-2 and TRBJ2-6, with unresolved D. Deletions cut 0 bases from V and 4 bases from J, with 10 bases between. CDR1 LGHNA and CDR2 YNFKEQ come from the germline V gene. The CDR3 is 16 amino acids. The CDR3 bases are TGTGCCAGCAGCCAAGAACCGCCCCCGGGGGCCAACGTCCTGACTTTC. It translates to CASSQEPPPGANVLTF.

This chain joins TRBV6-6 and TRBJ2-3, with 7 bases matching TRBD1. In germline, CDR1 is MNHNY, CDR2 SVGAGI (reference sequence). The CDR3 is 13 amino acids. V shed 6 bases, J shed 3 bases, and the junction held 3 bases outside the gene matches. The CDR3 reads CASRPGQTDTQYF. CDR3 nucleotide sequence: TGTGCCAGCAGACCGGGACAGACAGATACGCAGTATTTT.

The rearrangement joins TRBV27 to TRBJ2-6, with a tentative D call TRBD1 (6 bases). Looked up from germline, CDR1 is MNHEY and CDR2 is SMNVEV (reference sequence). The V end lost 8 bases, the J end lost 1 base, and 12 bases lay between the germline ends. The CDR3 is 15 amino acids. The CDR3 coding sequence is TGTGCCAGCTCGGACAGTCCTTCTGGGGCCAACGTCCTGACTTTC. Protein: CASSDSPSGANVLTF.

This clonotype has only a few counts. The genes are TRBV5-1 and TRBJ2-1; TRBD2 aligns across 12 bases. V lost 7 bases to trimming and J lost 7 bases; unmatched junction nucleotides: 9. The CDR3 is made up of 15 amino acids. Germline V lookup: CDR1 SGHRS, CDR2 YFSETQ. Here the CDR3 DNA reads TGCGCCAGCTCCAGACTAGCGGGGGTTGAGAATGAGCAGTTCTTC. Translation gives CASSRLAGVENEQFF.

The gene calls are TRBV5-1 and TRBJ2-5; D gene uncertain. Per the germline V gene, CDR1 is SGHRS and CDR2 is YFSETQ. This CDR3 has 14 residues. Between the trimmed V and J ends, which lost 0 bases and 1 base, there was a span of 7 bases. The CDR3 region has the DNA TGCGCCAGCAGCTTGGGGGCGAGCCAAGAGACCCAGTACTTC. Protein product: CASSLGASQETQYF.